This T cell receptor beta chain derives from a study of T-cell memory formation after mild COVID-19. Study in general: For the most part, TCR clusters were specific to one donor. Study-level results: What remained unconfirmed was the SARS-CoV-2 specificity of second-wave clones peaking on day 37.

After 5'RACE with constant-segment primers, TCR alpha and TCR beta cDNA libraries carrying sample barcodes and UMIs were obtained. Each CDR3 protein gets one entry after TCRdb re-called the 5' RACE reads with MiXCR. The table lists around 7,100 distinct CDR3 sequences, 58% of them singletons. Concerning this clonotype: Its antigen is not identified.

The CDR3 runs 13 residues. The ends lost 6 bases at V and 4 bases at J; junction bases unmatched: 5. The germline V gene has CDR1 SQVTM and CDR2 ANQGSEA. This receptor was obtained from an adult who had mild COVID-19 (a few samples of this study predate the infection). Cell type and time point are not known. Material for sequencing was PBMCs or a T cell subset sorted from them (not recorded which). The V and J genes are TRBV29-1 and TRBJ2-3; TRBD2 aligns across 9 bases. The CDR3 DNA reads TGCAGCGTCCGAGCGGGGGGCCCAGATACGCAGTATTTT. Its protein product is CSVRAGGPDTQYF.